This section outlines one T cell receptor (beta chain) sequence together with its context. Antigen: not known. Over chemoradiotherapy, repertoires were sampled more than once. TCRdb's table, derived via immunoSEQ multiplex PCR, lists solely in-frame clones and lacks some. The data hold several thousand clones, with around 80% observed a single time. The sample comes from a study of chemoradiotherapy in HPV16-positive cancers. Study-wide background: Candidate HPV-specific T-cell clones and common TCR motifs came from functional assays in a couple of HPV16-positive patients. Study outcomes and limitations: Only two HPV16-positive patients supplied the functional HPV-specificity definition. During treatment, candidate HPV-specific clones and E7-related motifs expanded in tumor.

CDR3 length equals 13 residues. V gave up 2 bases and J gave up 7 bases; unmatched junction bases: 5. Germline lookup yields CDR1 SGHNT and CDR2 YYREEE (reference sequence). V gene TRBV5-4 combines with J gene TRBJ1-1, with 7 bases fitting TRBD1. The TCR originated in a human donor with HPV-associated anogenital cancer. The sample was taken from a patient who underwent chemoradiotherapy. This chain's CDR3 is CASSLKGAFEAFF. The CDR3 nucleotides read TGTGCCAGCAGCTTAAAGGGGGCCTTTGAAGCTTTCTTT.